The 15 T cell receptor beta chains given below trace back to one sample, sequenced in a study of cytomegalovirus exposure and HLA in healthy donors. Primers: 60 Vbeta forward and 13 Jbeta reverse. The method was immunoSEQ multiplex PCR; TCRdb's version includes in-frame clones alone and lacks a portion of them. The sample has roughly 100,000 clones, almost 80% seen once. Sequencing input: PBMCs. The receptors derive from a man in his sixties in good health and CMV-seropositive.

In this sample, this clone turned up once. The chain joins TRBV5-1 to TRBJ1-5; TRBD1 might be the D (5 bases). Germline loops: CDR1 SGHRS, CDR2 YFSETQ. V was clipped by 4 bases and J by 3 bases, with 14 bases between them. The CDR3 covers 15 residues. CDR3 DNA: TGCGCCAGCAGCCCGCTACCGGGGGACAATCAGCCCCAGCATTTT. Encoded protein: CASSPLPGDNQPQHF.

The rearrangement joins TRBV10-3 to TRBJ2-2; 7 bases match TRBD2. The CDR3 loop spans 17 amino acids. The junction had 16 bases not matched to a gene; V was cut back by 5 bases and J by 7 bases. Germline V gives CDR1 ENHRY, CDR2 SYGVKD. The CDR3 DNA reads as TGTGCCATCAGTTTCGGGACGGGGAGGGGAACAAGCGGGGAGCTGTTTTTT. Its protein product is CAISFGTGRGTSGELFF.

This clone was seen just once. The rearrangement joins TRBV2 to TRBJ2-3, with 11 bases identical to TRBD2. This CDR3 comprises 15 residues. CDR1 and CDR2 from the germline V gene are SNHLY and FYNNEI. V shed 5 bases, J shed 4 bases, and the junction held 5 bases outside the gene matches. Written as DNA, the CDR3 is TGTGCCAGCAGTTTAGCGGGGGGGGCCCCAGATACGCAGTATTTT. Encoded protein: CASSLAGGAPDTQYF.

This chain joins TRBV7-2 and TRBJ2-7; maybe TRBD2 (5 bases). The V and J ends lost 1 base and 4 bases respectively, with 14 bases between them. CDR1 and CDR2 (germline): SGHTA, FQGNSA. The length of the CDR3 is 15 residues. Written as DNA, the CDR3 is TGTGCCAGCAGCTTAGGAATGGGTCCGGGGTACGAGCAGTACTTC. Its translation: CASSLGMGPGYEQYF.

The J gene is TRBJ2-7, the V gene TRBV11-2; D may be TRBD1 (6 bases). Germline V gene lookup returns CDR1 SGHAT and CDR2 FQNNGV. The ends were cut back, 5 bases at V and 3 bases at J, with 11 bases in the middle. The CDR3 is 13 residues long. Here the CDR3 reads CASSPAQGYEQYF. CDR3 coding DNA: TGTGCCAGCAGCCCGGCACAGGGCTACGAGCAGTACTTC.

The rearrangement links TRBV30 to TRBJ1-1; weak D call: TRBD1 (5 bases). This CDR3 has 13 amino acids. Germline V lookup: CDR1 GTSNPN, CDR2 SVGIG (reference sequence). V was cut by 4 bases and J by 6 bases, with 15 bases left in between. CDR3 nucleotide sequence: TGTGCCTGGATGCGGGGGAGGAGGGCTGAAGCTTTCTTT. Its translation: CAWMRGRRAEAFF.

The chain combines TRBV30 with TRBJ2-7; perhaps TRBD2 as D (6 bases). With 1 base removed from V and 6 bases from J, the gap between germline ends came to 13 bases. CDR3 size: 13 residues. Germline assignment: CDR1 GTSNPN and CDR2 SVGIG (reference sequence). Written as DNA, the CDR3 is TGTGCCTGGAGTGCCTCGACTAGTTCCGAGCAGTACTTC. It codes for CAWSASTSSEQYF.

This clone was seen once. Sequence at one end of the junction differs from germline and may be a read error. This sequence joins TRBV2 and TRBJ2-7; a possible D gene is TRBD2 (5 bases). This CDR3 is 12 amino acids long. CDR1 and CDR2 from the germline V gene are SNHLY and FYNNEI. In nucleotides, the CDR3 is TGTGCCAGCAGTGAAGCGGAGGCGCGCCGGGTCTTC. The encoded protein is CASSEAEARRVF.

The chain couples TRBV9 to TRBJ2-5; D perhaps matches TRBD1 (6 bases). The CDR3 extends over 15 amino acids. Germline CDR1 and CDR2: SGDLS and YYNGEE. V was pared by 2 bases and J by 5 bases, with 16 bases between. This CDR3 is CASSVSWGHRETQYF. DNA for the CDR3: TGTGCCAGCAGCGTTAGCTGGGGACATAGGGAGACCCAGTACTTC.

The chain has TRBV7-9 and TRBJ2-2; 10 bases fit TRBD2. Germline CDR1 SEHNR, CDR2 FQNEAQ (reference sequence). The CDR3 loop spans 18 amino acids. J gave up 1 base and V 4 bases, and 9 bases lay outside the gene matches. For the CDR3, the DNA is TGTGCCAGCAGCTGCCCCGGGGTAGCGGGGGGGAACACCGGGGAGCTGTTTTTT. It specifies CASSCPGVAGGNTGELFF.

A few counts support this clone. The genes are TRBV6-5 and TRBJ2-7, with D unclear. The CDR3 extends over 13 amino acids. Trimming took 0 bases from V and 3 from J, leaving 6 bases between them. The V gene's germline CDR1 is MNHEY and CDR2 SVGAGI. DNA for the CDR3: TGTGCCAGCAGTTACTCTTCCTACTACGAGCAGTACTTC. It is translated as CASSYSSYYEQYF.

This chain links TRBV5-1 with TRBJ2-1; 8 bases line up with TRBD2. The CDR3 has 16 residues. Germline trimming cut 4 bases from V and 0 bases from J; bases unmatched to any gene: 6. Germline V CDR1 and CDR2: SGHRS, YFSETQ. CDR3 region: CASSSSGDGSYNEQFF. The CDR3 bases are TGCGCCAGCAGCAGTAGCGGGGATGGCTCCTACAATGAGCAGTTCTTC.

This clone came up a few times. V is TRBV5-1 and J is TRBJ1-1; D gene uncertain. Germline CDR1 SGHRS, CDR2 YFSETQ. This CDR3 is 14 amino acids long. Trimming pared 1 base from V and 0 bases from J, leaving 7 bases between. CDR3 bases: TGCGCCAGCAGCTTGAACACAGTGAACACTGAAGCTTTCTTT. Amino acid sequence: CASSLNTVNTEAFF.

The sample holds a few counts of this clone. The chain joins TRBV18 to TRBJ2-4; 7 bases align to TRBD2. The ends lost 0 bases at V and 5 bases at J; junction bases unmatched: 4. This CDR3 has 15 amino acids. CDR1 and CDR2 from the germline V gene are KGHSH and LQKENI. CDR3 region: CASSPPAGRENIQYF. CDR3 DNA: TGTGCCAGCTCACCACCAGCAGGGAGGGAAAACATTCAGTACTTC.

The CDR3 loop is CASSNQGDDYGYTF. The CDR3 coding sequence is TGTGCCAGCAGCAACCAGGGGGACGACTATGGCTACACCTTC. V is TRBV21-1 and J is TRBJ1-2; TRBD1 is the table's D call and was not checked against the DNA. TRBV21-1 is reported as a pseudogene. CDR3 size: 14 residues.